The 13 T cell receptor beta chains below were found in one sample sequenced in a study of cytomegalovirus exposure and HLA in healthy donors. Use of 60 Vbeta and 13 Jbeta primers characterized the PCR. This table comes from immunoSEQ multiplex PCR, and its TCRdb copy is limited to in-frame clones, with some not included. The sample shows about 160,000 clones, more than 65% of them seen only once. Material: PBMCs. The source of these receptors is a man aged 25-40 years in good health and CMV-seronegative.

The chain couples TRBV5-1 to TRBJ2-1, with D possibly TRBD1 on 5 matching bases. This CDR3 spans 15 amino acids. Germline values: CDR1 SGHRS, CDR2 YFSETQ. Trimming shortened V by 0 bases and J by 4 bases, and 11 bases separated the two germline ends. CDR3 coding DNA: TGCGCCAGCAGCTTGGAGCGACAGATATACAATGAGCAGTTCTTC. Translating gives CASSLERQIYNEQFF.

This chain links TRBV10-3 with TRBJ2-3; 16 bases match TRBD2. The CDR3 length is 16 residues. CDR1 and CDR2 (germline): ENHRY, SYGVKD. Trimming removed 6 bases from V and 5 bases from J; junction bases left unmatched: 5. The CDR3 nucleotides are TGTGCCATCAGGGGACTAGCGGGAGGGCCAAAAGATACGCAGTATTTT. This gives the protein CAIRGLAGGPKDTQYF.

A remark on this clone: One junction end disagrees with the germline gene, perhaps due to a read error. The rearrangement joins TRBV7-9 to TRBJ1-2; weak D call: TRBD1 (6 bases). The CDR3 sequence is 14 residues long. CDR1 is SEHNR and CDR2 is FQNEAQ in the germline V gene (reference sequence). The CDR3 DNA reads as TGTTCCAGCAGCCCGAGAGGGGGTTGGGGTGGCTACACCTTC. Its protein product is CSSSPRGGWGGYTF.

The rearrangement uses TRBV5-4 and TRBJ2-7, with D possibly matching TRBD2 (6 bases). Germline V gives CDR1 SGHNT, CDR2 YYREEE (reference sequence). V was pared by 4 bases and J by 2 bases, with 13 bases between. CDR3 length equals 14 residues. The CDR3 here is CASSHRDSAYEQYF. DNA of the CDR3: TGTGCCAGCAGCCACCGGGACTCTGCCTACGAGCAGTACTTC.

The chain combines TRBV7-3 with TRBJ2-1, with 9 bases identical to TRBD2. Losses at the gene ends were 4 bases for V and 7 bases for J; bases not matched to a gene: 5. The CDR3 contains 14 residues. The V gene's germline CDR1 is SGHTA and CDR2 FQGTGA. This CDR3 reads CASSSGLAPNEQFF. CDR3 nucleotide sequence: TGTGCCAGCAGCTCGGGACTAGCCCCGAATGAGCAGTTCTTC.

The chain employs TRBV28 and TRBJ1-5; 10 nucleotides line up with TRBD1. The CDR3 extends over 16 amino acids. The V gene's germline CDR1 is MDHEN and CDR2 SYDVKM. J was trimmed by 5 bases and V by 2 bases; bases with no gene match: 6. The DNA for the CDR3 is TGTGCCAGCAGTTTAAGGGGACAGGGGTGGTATCAGCCCCAGCATTTT. Translating it yields CASSLRGQGWYQPQHF.

The chain uses TRBV19 and TRBJ1-5; D unclear. Trimming shortened V by 4 bases and J by 4 bases, and 11 bases separated the two germline ends. The CDR3 has 14 amino acids. CDR1 LNHDA and CDR2 SQIVND come from the germline V gene (reference sequence). CDR3 sequence (DNA): TGTGCCAGTAGTAAGGCGGCCGCTAATCAGCCCCAGCATTTT. Protein product: CASSKAAANQPQHF.

The CDR3 coding sequence is TGTGCCAGCAGTTACTCAGTCTATCAAAAGAAGGAGACCCAGTACTTC. Its protein is CASSYSVYQKKETQYF. The J gene is TRBJ2-5, the V gene TRBV6-5; D unresolved. V was trimmed by 0 bases and J by 5 bases, leaving 16 bases between them. Germline loops: CDR1 MNHEY, CDR2 SVGAGI. This CDR3 has 16 residues.

This clone was seen more than once but under ten times. This sequence joins TRBV7-2 and TRBJ1-4, with a weak D call TRBD1 (5 bases). Between the trimmed V and J ends, which lost 4 bases and 3 bases, there was a span of 12 bases. This CDR3 comprises 15 residues. The germline CDR1 and CDR2 sequences are SGHTA and FQGNSA. The CDR3 loop is CASSSLQAANEKLFF. The CDR3 DNA reads TGTGCCAGCAGCTCGTTACAGGCGGCTAATGAAAAACTGTTTTTT.

This clone was recorded once. This sequence joins TRBV7-2 and TRBJ2-5; tentative D call: TRBD2 (6 bases). The V end lost 2 bases, the J end lost 2 bases, and 12 bases lay between the germline ends. The CDR3 loop spans 15 amino acids. The germline V gene has CDR1 SGHTA and CDR2 FQGNSA. DNA of the CDR3: TGTGCCAGCAGCTTATCCGCGGGGAAACAAGAGACCCAGTACTTC. Residues: CASSLSAGKQETQYF.

V usage is TRBV28 and J usage is TRBJ2-5, with 7 bases matching TRBD2. After removal of 4 bases from V and 4 bases from J, the junction contained 12 bases not matched to a gene. Germline values: CDR1 MDHEN, CDR2 SYDVKM. The CDR3 has 16 amino acids. The CDR3 DNA sequence: TGTGCCAGCAGTTCGGGGGGAGGGCCGCGGGGAGAGACCCAGTACTTC. Its protein product is CASSSGGGPRGETQYF. Full variable domain (missing parts from reference TRBV28 and TRBJ2-5): DVKVTQSSRYLVKRTGEKVFLECVQDMDHENMFWYRQDPGLGLRLIYFSYDVKMKEKGDIPEGYSVSREKKERFSLILESASTNQTSMYLCASSSGGGPRGETQYFGPGTRLLVL.

In its sample, this clone was seen a few times. V is TRBV30 and J is TRBJ2-2, with a weak D call TRBD2 (6 bases). This CDR3 has 14 residues. Between the trimmed V and J ends, which lost 5 bases and 0 bases, there was a span of 10 bases. Germline CDR1 is GTSNPN and CDR2 is SVGIG (reference sequence). CDR3 bases: TGTGCCTGGGTGCGGGGAACGAACACCGGGGAGCTGTTTTTT. Amino acid sequence: CAWVRGTNTGELFF.

The V and J genes are TRBV28 and TRBJ2-2; 8 bases match TRBD1. This CDR3 has 15 amino acids. Germline CDR1 MDHEN, CDR2 SYDVKM. Trimming at V came to 5 bases and at J to 5 bases, leaving 7 bases not matched to a gene. The CDR3 coding sequence is TGTGCCAGCAGTCCAGGGACAGGAACTACCGGGGAGCTGTTTTTT. This gives the protein CASSPGTGTTGELFF.